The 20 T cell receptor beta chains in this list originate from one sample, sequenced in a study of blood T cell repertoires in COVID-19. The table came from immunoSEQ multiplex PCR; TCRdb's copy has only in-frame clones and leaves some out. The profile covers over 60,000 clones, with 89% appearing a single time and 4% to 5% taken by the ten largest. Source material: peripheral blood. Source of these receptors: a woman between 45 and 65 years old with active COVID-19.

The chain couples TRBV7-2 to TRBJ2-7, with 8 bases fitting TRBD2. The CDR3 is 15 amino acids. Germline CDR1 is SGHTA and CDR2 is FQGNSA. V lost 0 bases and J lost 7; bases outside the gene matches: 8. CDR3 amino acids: CASSLALGRASEQYF. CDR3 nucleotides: TGTGCCAGCAGCTTAGCGCTCGGGAGGGCCAGTGAGCAGTACTTC. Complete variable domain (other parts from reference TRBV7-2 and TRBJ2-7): GAGVSQSPSNKVTEKGKDVELRCDPISGHTALYWYRQSLGQGLEFLIYFQGNSAPDKSGLPSDRFSAERTGGSVSTLTIQRTQQEDSAVYLCASSLALGRASEQYFGPGTRLTVT.

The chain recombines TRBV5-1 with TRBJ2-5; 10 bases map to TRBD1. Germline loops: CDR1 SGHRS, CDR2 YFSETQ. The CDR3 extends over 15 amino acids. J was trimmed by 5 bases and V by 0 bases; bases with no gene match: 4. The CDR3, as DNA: TGCGCCAGCAGCTTGGGACAGGGGGCCGGGGAGACCCAGTACTTC. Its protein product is CASSLGQGAGETQYF.

The CDR3 is CASSFVRDYGYTF. DNA for the CDR3: TGTGCCAGCAGTTTCGTTCGGGACTATGGCTACACCTTC. The V gene is TRBV12-3 or TRBV12-4, the J gene TRBJ1-2; D is uncertain. The CDR3 length is 13 residues. V lost 3 bases, J lost 3 bases, and 8 bases lay in between.

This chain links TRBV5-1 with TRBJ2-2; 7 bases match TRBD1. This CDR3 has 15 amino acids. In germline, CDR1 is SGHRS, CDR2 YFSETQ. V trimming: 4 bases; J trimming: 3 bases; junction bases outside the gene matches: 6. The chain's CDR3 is CASSVEGGYTGELFF. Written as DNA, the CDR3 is TGCGCCAGCAGCGTCGAAGGGGGCTACACCGGGGAGCTGTTTTTT. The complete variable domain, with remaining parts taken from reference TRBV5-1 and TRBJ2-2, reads KAGVTQTPRYLIKTRGQQVTLSCSPISGHRSVSWYQQTPGQGLQFLFEYFSETQRNKGNFPGRFSGRQFSNSRSEMNVSTLELGDSALYLCASSVEGGYTGELFFGEGSRLTVL.

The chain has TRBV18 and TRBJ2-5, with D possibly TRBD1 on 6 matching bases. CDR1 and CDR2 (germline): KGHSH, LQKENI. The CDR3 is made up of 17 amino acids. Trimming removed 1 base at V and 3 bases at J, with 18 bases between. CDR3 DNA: TGTGCCAGCTCACCACAGATCAGGGGCCGGGAAAAAGAGACCCAGTACTTC. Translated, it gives CASSPQIRGREKETQYF. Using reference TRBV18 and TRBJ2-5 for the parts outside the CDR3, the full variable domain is NAGVMQNPRHLVRRRGQEARLRCSPMKGHSHVYWYRQLPEEGLKFMVYLQKENIIDESGMPKERFSAEFPKEGPSILRIQQVVRGDSAAYFCASSPQIRGREKETQYFGPGTRLLVL.

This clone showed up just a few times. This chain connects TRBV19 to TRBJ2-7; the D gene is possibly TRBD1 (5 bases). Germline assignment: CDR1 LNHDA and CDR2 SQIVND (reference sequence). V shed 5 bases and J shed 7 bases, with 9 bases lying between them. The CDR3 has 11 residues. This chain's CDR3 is CASSAAGEQYF. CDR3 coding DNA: TGTGCCAGTAGTGCCGCAGGGGAGCAGTACTTC.

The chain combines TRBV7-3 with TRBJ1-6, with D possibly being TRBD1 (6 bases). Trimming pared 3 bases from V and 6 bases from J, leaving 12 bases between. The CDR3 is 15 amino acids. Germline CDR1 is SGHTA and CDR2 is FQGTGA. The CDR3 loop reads CASSFSGGGNSPLHF. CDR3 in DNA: TGTGCCAGCAGCTTCAGTGGGGGCGGTAATTCACCCCTCCACTTT.

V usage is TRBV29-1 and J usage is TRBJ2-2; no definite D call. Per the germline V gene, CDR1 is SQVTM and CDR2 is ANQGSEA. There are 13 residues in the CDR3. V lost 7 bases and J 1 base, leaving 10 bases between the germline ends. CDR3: CSGQTGNTGELFF. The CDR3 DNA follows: TGCAGCGGGCAGACTGGGAACACCGGGGAGCTGTTTTTT.

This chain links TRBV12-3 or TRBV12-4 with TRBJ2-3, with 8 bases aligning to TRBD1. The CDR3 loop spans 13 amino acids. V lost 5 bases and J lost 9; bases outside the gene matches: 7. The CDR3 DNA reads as TGTGCCAGCAGTCCACAACAGGGGGAGACGCAGTATTTT. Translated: CASSPQQGETQYF.

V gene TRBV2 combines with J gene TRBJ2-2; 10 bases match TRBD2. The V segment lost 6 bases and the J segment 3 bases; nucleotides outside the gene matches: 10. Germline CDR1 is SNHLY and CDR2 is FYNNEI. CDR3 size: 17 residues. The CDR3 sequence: CASSPRGTSAYTGELFF. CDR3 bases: TGTGCCAGCAGCCCACGCGGGACTAGCGCTTACACCGGGGAGCTGTTTTTT. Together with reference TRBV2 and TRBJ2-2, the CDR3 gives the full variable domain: EPEVTQTPSHQVTQMGQEVILRCVPISNHLYFYWYRQILGQKVEFLVSFYNNEISEKSEIFDDQFSVERPDGSNFTLKIRSTKLEDSAMYFCASSPRGTSAYTGELFFGEGSRLTVL.

The CDR3 sequence is CASSHTGTRGSNEQFF. The CDR3 coding sequence is TGTGCCAGCAGCCACACCGGGACCAGGGGGAGCAATGAGCAGTTCTTC. The V and J genes are TRBV7-8 and TRBJ2-1; 7 nucleotides align to TRBD1. Germline-derived CDR1 and CDR2 are SGHVS and FQNEAQ. After removal of 5 bases from V and 6 bases from J, the junction contained 13 bases not matched to a gene. The CDR3 extends over 16 amino acids.

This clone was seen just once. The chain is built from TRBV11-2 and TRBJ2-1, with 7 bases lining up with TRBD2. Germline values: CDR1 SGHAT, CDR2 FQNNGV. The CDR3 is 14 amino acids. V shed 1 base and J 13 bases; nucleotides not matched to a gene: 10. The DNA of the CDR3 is TGTGCCAGCAGCTTAGGCGCGGGAGTGGGGGAACAGTTCTTC. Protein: CASSLGAGVGEQFF. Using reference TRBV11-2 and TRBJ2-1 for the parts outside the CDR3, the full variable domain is EAGVAQSPRYKIIEKRQSVAFWCNPISGHATLYWYQQILGQGPKLLIQFQNNGVVDDSQLPKDRFSAERLKGVDSTLKIQPAKLEDSAVYLCASSLGAGVGEQFFGPGTRLTVL.

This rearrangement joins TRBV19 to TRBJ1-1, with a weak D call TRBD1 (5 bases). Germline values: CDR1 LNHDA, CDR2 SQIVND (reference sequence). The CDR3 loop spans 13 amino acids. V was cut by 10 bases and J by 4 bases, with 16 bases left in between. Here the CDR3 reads CATKVGVGTEAFF. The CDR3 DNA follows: TGTGCCACCAAGGTAGGGGTTGGCACTGAAGCTTTCTTT.

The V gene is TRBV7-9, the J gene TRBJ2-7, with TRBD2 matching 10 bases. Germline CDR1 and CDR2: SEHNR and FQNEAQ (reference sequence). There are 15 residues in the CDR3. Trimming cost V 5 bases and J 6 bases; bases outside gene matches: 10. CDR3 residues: CASSVTQREGSEQYF. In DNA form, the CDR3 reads TGTGCCAGCAGCGTTACCCAGCGGGAGGGATCCGAGCAGTACTTC.

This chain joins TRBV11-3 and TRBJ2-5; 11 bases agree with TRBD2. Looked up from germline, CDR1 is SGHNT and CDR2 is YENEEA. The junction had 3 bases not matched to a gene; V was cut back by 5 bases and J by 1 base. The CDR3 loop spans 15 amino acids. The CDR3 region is CASSATSGTQETQYF. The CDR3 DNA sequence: TGTGCCAGCAGCGCGACTAGCGGGACCCAAGAGACCCAGTACTTC.

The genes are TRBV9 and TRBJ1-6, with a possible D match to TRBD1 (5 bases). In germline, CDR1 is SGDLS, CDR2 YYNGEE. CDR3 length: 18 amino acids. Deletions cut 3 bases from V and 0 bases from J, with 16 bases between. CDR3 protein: CASSDPLGDYSYNSPLHF. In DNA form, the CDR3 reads TGTGCCAGCAGCGACCCCCTCGGGGACTACTCCTATAATTCACCCCTCCACTTT.

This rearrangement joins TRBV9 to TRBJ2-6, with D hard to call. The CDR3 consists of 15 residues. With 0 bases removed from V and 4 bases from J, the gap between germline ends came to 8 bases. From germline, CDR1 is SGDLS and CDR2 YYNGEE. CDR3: CASSVATVGANVLTF. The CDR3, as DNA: TGTGCCAGCAGCGTAGCCACAGTCGGGGCCAACGTCCTGACTTTC.

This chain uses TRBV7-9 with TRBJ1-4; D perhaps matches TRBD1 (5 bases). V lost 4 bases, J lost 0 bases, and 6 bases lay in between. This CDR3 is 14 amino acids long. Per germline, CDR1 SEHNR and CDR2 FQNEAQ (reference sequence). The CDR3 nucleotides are TGTGCCAGCAGCTGGGGCACAACTAATGAAAAACTGTTTTTT. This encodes CASSWGTTNEKLFF.

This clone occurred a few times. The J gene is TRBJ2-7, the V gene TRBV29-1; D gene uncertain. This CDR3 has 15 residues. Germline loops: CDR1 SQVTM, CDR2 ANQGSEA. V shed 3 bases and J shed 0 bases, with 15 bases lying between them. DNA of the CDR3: TGCAGCGTTGAGTCATATTCCCAGTCCTCCTACGAGCAGTACTTC. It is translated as CSVESYSQSSYEQYF.

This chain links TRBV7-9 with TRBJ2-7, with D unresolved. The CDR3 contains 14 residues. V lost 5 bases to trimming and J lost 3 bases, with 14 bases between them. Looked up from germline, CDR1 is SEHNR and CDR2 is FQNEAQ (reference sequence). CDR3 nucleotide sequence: TGTGCCAGCAGCCAAGGCGGCAGAGACTACGAGCAGTACTTC. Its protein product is CASSQGGRDYEQYF.